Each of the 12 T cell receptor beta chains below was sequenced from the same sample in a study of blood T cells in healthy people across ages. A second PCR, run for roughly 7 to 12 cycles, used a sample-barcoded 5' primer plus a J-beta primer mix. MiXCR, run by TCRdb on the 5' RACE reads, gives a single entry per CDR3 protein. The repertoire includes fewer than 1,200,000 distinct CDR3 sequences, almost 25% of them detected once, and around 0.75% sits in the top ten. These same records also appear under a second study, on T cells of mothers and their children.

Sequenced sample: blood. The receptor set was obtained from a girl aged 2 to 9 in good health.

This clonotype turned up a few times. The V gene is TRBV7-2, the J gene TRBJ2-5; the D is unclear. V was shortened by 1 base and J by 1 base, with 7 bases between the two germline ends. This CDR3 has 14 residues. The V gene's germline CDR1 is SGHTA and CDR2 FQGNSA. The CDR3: CASSLDMTQETQYF. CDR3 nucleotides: TGTGCCAGCAGCTTAGATATGACCCAAGAGACCCAGTACTTC.

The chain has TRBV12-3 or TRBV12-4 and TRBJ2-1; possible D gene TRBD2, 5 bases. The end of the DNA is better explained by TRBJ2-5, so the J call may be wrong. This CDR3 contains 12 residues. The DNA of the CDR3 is TGTGCCAGCGGGCTAGCACTAGAGACCCAGTACTTC. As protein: CASGLALETQYF.

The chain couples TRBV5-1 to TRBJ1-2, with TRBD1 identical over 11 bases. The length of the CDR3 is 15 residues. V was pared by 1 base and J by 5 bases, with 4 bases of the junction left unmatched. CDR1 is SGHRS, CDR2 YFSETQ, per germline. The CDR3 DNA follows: TGCGCCAGCAGCTTGAGGACAGGGGGCGGATATGGCTACACCTTC. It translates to CASSLRTGGGYGYTF.

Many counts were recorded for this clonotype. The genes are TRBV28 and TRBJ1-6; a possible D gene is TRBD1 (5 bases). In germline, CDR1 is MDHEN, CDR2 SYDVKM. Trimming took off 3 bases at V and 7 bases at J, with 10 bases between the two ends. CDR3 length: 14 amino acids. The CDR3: CASSLKPGNSPLHF. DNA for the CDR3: TGTGCCAGCAGTTTGAAGCCAGGGAATTCACCCCTCCACTTT.

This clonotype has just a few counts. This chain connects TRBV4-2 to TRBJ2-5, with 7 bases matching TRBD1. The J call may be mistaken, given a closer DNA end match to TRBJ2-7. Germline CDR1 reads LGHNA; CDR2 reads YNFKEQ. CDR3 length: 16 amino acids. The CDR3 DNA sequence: TGTGCCAGCAGCCAAGACCCCGGGCAGGGGGTCTACGAGCAGTACTTC. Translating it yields CASSQDPGQGVYEQYF.

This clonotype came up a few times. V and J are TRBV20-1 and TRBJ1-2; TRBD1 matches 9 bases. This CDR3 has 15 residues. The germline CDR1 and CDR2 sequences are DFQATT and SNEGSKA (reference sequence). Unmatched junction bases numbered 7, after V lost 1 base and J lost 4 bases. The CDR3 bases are TGCAGTGCTAGAGCTCCGGGACAGGGAGGCTATGGCTACACCTTC. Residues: CSARAPGQGGYGYTF.

The CDR3 coding sequence is TGTGCCAGCAGCTTCATAACAGAAACTGAAGCTTTCTTT. Translation gives CASSFITETEAFF. This chain connects TRBV7-2 to TRBJ1-1; D not certain. The CDR3 sequence is 13 residues long. CDR1 SGHTA and CDR2 FQGNSA come from the germline V gene. With 3 bases removed from V and 5 bases from J, the gap between germline ends came to 10 bases.

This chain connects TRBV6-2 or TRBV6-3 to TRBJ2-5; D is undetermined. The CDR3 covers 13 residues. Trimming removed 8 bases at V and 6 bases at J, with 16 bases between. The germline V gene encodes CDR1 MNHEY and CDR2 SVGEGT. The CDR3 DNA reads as TGTGCCAGCGAATCAGATCCGGTAAAGACCCAGTACTTC. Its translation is CASESDPVKTQYF.

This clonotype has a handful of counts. CDR3 coding DNA: TGCAGCGCCGCAACCGCAGAATTCGGTACAGATACGCAGTATTTT. This sequence encodes CSAATAEFGTDTQYF. J is TRBJ2-3 and V is TRBV29-1, with no clear D. V gave up 7 bases and J gave up 3 bases, with 20 bases separating them. The CDR3 totals 15 residues. Germline V gives CDR1 SQVTM, CDR2 ANQGSEA.

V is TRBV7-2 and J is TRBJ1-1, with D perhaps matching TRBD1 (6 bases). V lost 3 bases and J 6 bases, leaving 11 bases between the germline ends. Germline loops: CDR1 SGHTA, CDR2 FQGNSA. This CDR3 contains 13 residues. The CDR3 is CASSFGGRAEAFF. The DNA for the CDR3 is TGTGCCAGCAGCTTTGGGGGGCGGGCTGAAGCTTTCTTT.

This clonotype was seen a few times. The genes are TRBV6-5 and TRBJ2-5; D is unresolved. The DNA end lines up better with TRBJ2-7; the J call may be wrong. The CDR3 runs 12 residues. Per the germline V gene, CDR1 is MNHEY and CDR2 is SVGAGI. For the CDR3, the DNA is TGTGCCAGCAGTTACTCGATTCCCGAGCAGTACTTC. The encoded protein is CASSYSIPEQYF.

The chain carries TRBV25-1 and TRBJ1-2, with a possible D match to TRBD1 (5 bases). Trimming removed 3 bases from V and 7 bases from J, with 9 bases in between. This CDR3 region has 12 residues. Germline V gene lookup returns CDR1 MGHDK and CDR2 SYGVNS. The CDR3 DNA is TGTGCCAGCAGTGATGGGGGTTCTGGCTACACCTTC. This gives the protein CASSDGGSGYTF.